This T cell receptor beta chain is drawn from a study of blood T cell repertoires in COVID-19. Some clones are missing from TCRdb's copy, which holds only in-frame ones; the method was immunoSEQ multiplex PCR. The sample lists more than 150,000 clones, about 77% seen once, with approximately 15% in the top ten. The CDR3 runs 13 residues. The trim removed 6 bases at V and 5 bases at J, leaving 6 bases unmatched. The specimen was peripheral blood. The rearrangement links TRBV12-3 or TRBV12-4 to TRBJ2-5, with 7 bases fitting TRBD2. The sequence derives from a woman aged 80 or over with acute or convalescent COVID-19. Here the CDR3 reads CASSLAGVETQYF. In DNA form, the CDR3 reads TGTGCCAGCAGCTTGGCGGGGGTTGAGACCCAGTACTTC.